This T cell receptor beta chain was captured by sequencing in a study of blood T cell repertoires in COVID-19. This clone was observed a single time. Authors' methods: Counts of nucleated cells, estimated from reference gene primer amplification, were obtained. The repertoire was sequenced with immunoSEQ multiplex PCR; TCRdb's copy has only in-frame clones and lacks some. The V and J calls and clone size come from that table; D and trimming were worked out from the DNA. The repertoire holds 100,000 to 150,000 clones, with 70% to 80% as singletons. The CDR3 totals 15 residues. Looked up from germline, CDR1 is KGHSH and CDR2 is LQKENI. Trimming shortened V by 0 bases and J by 3 bases, and 11 bases separated the two germline ends.

The clonotype was recovered from a man between 70 and 80 years old with acute or convalescent COVID-19. The sample was peripheral blood. The rearrangement uses TRBV18 and TRBJ2-5; D remains unclear. The CDR3 reads CASSPPNPTEETQYF. As DNA, the CDR3 is TGTGCCAGCTCACCACCGAACCCCACGGAAGAGACCCAGTACTTC.